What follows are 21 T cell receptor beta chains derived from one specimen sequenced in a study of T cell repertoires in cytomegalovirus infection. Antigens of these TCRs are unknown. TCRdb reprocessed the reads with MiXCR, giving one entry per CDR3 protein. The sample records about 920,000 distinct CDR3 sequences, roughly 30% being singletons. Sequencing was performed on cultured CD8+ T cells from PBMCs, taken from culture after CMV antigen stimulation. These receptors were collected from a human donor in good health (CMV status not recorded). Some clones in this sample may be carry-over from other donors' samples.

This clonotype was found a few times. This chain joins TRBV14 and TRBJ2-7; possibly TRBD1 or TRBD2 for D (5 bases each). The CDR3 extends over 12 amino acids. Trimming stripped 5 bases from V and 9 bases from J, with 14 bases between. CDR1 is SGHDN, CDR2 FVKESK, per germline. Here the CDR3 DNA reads TGTGCCAGCAGCGGGGACCAGGATCTGCAGTACTTC. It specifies CASSGDQDLQYF.

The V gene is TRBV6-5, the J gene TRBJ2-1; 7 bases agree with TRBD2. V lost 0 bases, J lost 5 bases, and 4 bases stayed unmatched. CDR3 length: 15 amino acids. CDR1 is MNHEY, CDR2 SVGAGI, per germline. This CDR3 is CASSYSGLVHNEQFF. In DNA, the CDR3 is TGTGCCAGCAGTTACTCTGGACTAGTTCACAATGAGCAGTTCTTC.

The CDR3 spells CASSLYSGGNNEQFF. The CDR3 coding sequence is TGTGCCAGCAGTTTATACTCGGGGGGGAACAATGAGCAGTTCTTC. This chain connects TRBV27 to TRBJ2-1, with 8 bases matching TRBD2. Germline values: CDR1 MNHEY, CDR2 SMNVEV (reference sequence). V shed 1 base, J shed 5 bases, and the junction held 4 bases outside the gene matches. The CDR3 sequence is 15 residues long.

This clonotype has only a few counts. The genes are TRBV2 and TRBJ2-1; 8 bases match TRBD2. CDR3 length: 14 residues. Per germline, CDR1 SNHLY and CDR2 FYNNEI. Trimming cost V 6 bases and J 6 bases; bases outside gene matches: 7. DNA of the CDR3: TGTGCCAGCAGACTAGCGGTATTAGGCAATGAGCAGTTCTTC. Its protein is CASRLAVLGNEQFF.

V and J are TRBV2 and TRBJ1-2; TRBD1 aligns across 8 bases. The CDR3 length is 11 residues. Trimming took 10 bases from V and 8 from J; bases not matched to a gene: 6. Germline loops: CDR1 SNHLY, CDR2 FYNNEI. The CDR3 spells CANSTGDGYTF. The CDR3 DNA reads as TGTGCCAATTCGACAGGGGACGGCTACACCTTC. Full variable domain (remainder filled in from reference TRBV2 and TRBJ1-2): EPEVTQTPSHQVTQMGQEVILRCVPISNHLYFYWYRQILGQKVEFLVSFYNNEISEKSEIFDDQFSVERPDGSNFTLKIRSTKLEDSAMYFCANSTGDGYTFGSGTRLTVV.

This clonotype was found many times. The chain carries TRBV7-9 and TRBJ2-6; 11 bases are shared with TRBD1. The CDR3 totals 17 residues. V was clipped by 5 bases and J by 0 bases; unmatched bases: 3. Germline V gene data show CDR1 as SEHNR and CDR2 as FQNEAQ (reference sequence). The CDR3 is CASSLDRGLSGANVLTF. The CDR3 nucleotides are TGTGCCAGCAGCCTGGACAGGGGGCTCTCTGGGGCCAACGTCCTGACTTTC. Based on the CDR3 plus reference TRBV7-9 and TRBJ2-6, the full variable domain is DTGVSQNPRHKITKRGQNVTFRCDPISEHNRLYWYRQTLGQGPEFLTYFQNEAQLEKSRLLSDRFSAERPKGSFSTLEIQRTEQGDSAMYLCASSLDRGLSGANVLTFGAGSRLTVL.

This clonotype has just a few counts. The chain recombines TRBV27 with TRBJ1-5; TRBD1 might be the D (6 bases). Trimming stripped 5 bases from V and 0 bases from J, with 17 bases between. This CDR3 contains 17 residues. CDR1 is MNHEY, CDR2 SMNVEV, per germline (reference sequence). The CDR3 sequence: CASSPRDISASNQPQHF. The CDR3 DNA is TGTGCCAGCAGTCCCCGGGACATATCCGCTAGCAATCAGCCCCAGCATTTT.

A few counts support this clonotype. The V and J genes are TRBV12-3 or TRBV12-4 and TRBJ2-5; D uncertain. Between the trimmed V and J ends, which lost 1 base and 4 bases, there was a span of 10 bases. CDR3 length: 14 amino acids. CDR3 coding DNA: TGTGCCAGCAGTTTAGGCCGGGCCGGAGAGACCCAGTACTTC. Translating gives CASSLGRAGETQYF.

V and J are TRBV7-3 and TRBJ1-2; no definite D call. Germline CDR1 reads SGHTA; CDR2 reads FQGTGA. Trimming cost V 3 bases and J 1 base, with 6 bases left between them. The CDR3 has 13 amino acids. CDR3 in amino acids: CASSFASNYGYTF. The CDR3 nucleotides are TGTGCCAGCAGCTTTGCGAGTAACTATGGCTACACCTTC.

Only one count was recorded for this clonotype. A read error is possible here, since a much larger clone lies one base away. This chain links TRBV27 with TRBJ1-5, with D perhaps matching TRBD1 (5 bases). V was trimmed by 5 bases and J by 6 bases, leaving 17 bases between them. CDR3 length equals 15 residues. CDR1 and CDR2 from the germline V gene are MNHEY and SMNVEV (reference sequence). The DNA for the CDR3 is TGTGCCAGCAGTCCTTGGATAGGGGTGGGTCAGCCCCAGCATTTT. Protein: CASSPWIGVGQPQHF.

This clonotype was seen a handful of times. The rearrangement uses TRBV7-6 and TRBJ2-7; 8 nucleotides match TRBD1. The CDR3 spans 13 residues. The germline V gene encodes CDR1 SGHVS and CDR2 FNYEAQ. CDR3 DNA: TGTGCCAGCAGCTTAGGTCAATCGGGACAGGTTCATGTC. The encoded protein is CASSLGQSGQVHV.

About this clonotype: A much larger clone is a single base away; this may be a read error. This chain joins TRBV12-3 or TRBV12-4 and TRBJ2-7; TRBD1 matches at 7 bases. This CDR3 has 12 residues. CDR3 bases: TGTGTCAGCTCCCAGGGGGCCTACGAGCAGTACTTC. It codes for CVSSQGAYEQYF.

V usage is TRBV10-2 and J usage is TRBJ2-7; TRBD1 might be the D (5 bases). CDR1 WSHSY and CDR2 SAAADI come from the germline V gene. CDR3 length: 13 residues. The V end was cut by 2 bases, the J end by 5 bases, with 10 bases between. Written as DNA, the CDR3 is TGCGCCAGCAGTGAGGACAGACCAGACGAGCAGTACGTC. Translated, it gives CASSEDRPDEQYV.

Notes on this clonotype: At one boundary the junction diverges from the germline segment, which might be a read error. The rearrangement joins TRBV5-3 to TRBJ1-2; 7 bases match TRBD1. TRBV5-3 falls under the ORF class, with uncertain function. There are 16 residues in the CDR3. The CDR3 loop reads CASSFSTGNRNYGYTF. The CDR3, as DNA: TGTGCCAGCAGCTTCTCGACAGGGAACCGAAACTATGGCTACACCTTC.

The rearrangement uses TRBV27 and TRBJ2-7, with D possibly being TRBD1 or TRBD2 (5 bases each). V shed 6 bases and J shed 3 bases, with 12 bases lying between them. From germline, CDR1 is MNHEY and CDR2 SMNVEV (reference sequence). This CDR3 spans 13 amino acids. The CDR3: CASRRGVGYEQYF. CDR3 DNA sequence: TGTGCCAGCAGGAGGGGAGTCGGCTACGAGCAGTACTTC.

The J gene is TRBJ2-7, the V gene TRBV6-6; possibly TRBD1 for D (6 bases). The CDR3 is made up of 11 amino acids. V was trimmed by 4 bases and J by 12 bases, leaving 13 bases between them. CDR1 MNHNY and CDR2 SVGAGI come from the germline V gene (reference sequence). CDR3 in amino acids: CASSLYREWYV. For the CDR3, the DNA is TGTGCCAGCAGTTTATACAGGGAGTGGTACGTC.

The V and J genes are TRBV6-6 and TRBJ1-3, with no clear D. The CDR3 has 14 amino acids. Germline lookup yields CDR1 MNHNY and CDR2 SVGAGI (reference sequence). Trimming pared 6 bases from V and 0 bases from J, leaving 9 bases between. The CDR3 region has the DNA TGTGCCAGCAGCAAGGAGAGCTCTGGAAACACCATATATTTT. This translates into CASSKESSGNTIYF.

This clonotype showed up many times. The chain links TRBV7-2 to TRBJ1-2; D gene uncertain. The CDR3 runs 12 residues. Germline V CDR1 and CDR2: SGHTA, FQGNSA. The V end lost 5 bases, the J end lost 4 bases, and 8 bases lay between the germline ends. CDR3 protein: CASSVRGYGYTF. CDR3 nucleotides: TGTGCCAGCAGCGTCAGAGGCTATGGCTACACCTTC. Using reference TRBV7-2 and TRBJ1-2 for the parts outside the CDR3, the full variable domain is GAGVSQSPSNKVTEKGKDVELRCDPISGHTALYWYRQSLGQGLEFLIYFQGNSAPDKSGLPSDRFSAERTGGSVSTLTIQRTQQEDSAVYLCASSVRGYGYTFGSGTRLTVV.

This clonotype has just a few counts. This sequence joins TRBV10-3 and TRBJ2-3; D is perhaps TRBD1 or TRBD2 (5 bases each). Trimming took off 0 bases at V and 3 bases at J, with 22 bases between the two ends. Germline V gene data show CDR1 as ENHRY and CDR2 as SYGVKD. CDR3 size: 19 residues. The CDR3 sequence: CAISESRDLNSGGTDTQYF. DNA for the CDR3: TGTGCCATCAGTGAGTCCCGGGACCTAAATTCGGGCGGGACAGATACGCAGTATTTT.

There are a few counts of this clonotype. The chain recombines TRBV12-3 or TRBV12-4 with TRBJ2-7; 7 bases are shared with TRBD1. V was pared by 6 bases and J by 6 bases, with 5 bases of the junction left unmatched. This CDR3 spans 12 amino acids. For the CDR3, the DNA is TGTGCCAGCAGCCATACAGGGGTCGAGCAGTACTTC. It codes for CASSHTGVEQYF.

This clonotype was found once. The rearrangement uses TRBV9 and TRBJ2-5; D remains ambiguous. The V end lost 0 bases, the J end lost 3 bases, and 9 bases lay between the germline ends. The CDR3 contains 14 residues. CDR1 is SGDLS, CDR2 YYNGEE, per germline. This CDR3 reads CASSVGRVKETQYF. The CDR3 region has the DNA TGTGCCAGCAGCGTAGGCCGAGTAAAAGAGACCCAGTACTTC.